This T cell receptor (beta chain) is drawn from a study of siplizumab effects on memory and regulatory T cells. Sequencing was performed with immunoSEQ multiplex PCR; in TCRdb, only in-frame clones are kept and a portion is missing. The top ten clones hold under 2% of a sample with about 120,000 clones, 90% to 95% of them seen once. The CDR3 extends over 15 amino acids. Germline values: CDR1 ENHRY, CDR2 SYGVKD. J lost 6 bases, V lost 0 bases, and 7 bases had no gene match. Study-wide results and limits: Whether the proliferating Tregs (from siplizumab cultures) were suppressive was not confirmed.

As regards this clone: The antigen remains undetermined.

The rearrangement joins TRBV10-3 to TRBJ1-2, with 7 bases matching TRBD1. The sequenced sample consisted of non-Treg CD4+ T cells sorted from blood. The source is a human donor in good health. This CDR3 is CAISESATGSHGYTF. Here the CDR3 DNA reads TGTGCCATCAGTGAGTCGGCGACAGGGTCGCATGGCTACACCTTC.